This TCR beta chain emerged from a study of post-analysis software for immune sequencing data. Study conclusions and caveats: Strong co-clustering by F measure was evident for samples that had been prepared in the same batch. Five TRBV segments appeared more often in patients than in controls, and TRBV5-6, TRBV5-1 and TRBV20-1 were among these. Compared against controls, patients with multiple sclerosis displayed significantly lower normalized Chao1 diversity.

Per germline, CDR1 SGHVS and CDR2 FQNEAQ. This CDR3 has 14 amino acids. V lost 0 bases, J lost 5 bases, and 4 bases stayed unmatched. About this clonotype: Its antigen is unknown.

The TCR beta cDNA libraries carried unique molecular identifiers. cDNA molecules numbering roughly 500,000 came from roughly 1.1 to 9.2 million T cells. TCRdb fed the PCR reads into MiXCR, producing one record per CDR3 protein. The table has almost 700,000 distinct CDR3 sequences, approximately 60% seen once; the top ten hold 11%. Material: blood. This clonotype originated in a girl aged 2 to 10 with multiple sclerosis. The genes are TRBV7-8 and TRBJ2-7; TRBD2 matches at 7 bases. The CDR3 region is CASSLARGIHEQYF. The CDR3 DNA follows: TGTGCCAGCAGCTTAGCGCGGGGGATCCACGAGCAGTACTTC.